Listed below are T cell receptor beta chains from one sample, sequenced in a study of cytomegalovirus exposure and HLA in healthy donors. Assay used: immunoSEQ multiplex PCR; TCRdb lists only in-frame clones, some missing. Of under 250,000 clones in the sample, over 65% were seen once. The sample comprised PBMCs. The source of these receptors is a woman between 18 and 29 years old in good health and CMV-seronegative. The CDR3 runs from the conserved cysteine through the conserved F or W. Where a row states a size, it is once, few, many or the class of an expanded clone; other rows omit it.

V gene,clone size,CDR3 protein
TRBV2,once,CASGESRGANVLTF
TRBV9,.,CASSVLAGGTETQYF
TRBV12-5,.,CASGLDRGGEQYF
TRBV11-2,.,CASSINGPYEQYF
TRBV9,.,CASSVVSGSSYNEQFF
TRBV2,once,CASSEVEGTEAFF
TRBV6-1,.,CASSGGGNQPQHF
TRBV28,.,CASSSQTGSHF
TRBV2,.,CARTRGLNTEAFF
TRBV6-5,.,CASKTRRESNYGYTF
TRBV18,.,CASSQGTSGEGEQYF
TRBV11-2,.,CASSRQATNEKLFF
TRBV27,.,CASSWSRDEQFF
TRBV2,.,CASRLDRTNTEAFF
TRBV5-1,.,CASSLVGREGYGYTF
TRBV27,.,CASSPRVGVSYEQYF
TRBV4-1,.,CASSRENWMDNEQFF
TRBV28,.,CASNRRGVSGANVLTF
TRBV5-1,.,CASSQTTGAGTEAFF
TRBV6-5,.,CASTATGGSYGYTF
TRBV7-2,.,CASSLKLSGKLTGELFF
TRBV6-1,.,CASSEEKGTNYGYTF
TRBV7-8,.,CASSPNRGGYGYTF
TRBV6-5,.,CASSPTTGRQPQHF
TRBV29-1,.,CSVGSADGGAQYF
TRBV10-1,few,CASSVDNEQFF
TRBV4-1,.,CASSQDGGLTGRNEQFF
TRBV6-1,.,CASSQLRYTDTQYF
TRBV2,.,CASSLAGGPVEQFF
TRBV6-1,.,CASRRILRVSQPQHF
TRBV28,.,CASSSSTGGHGYTF
TRBV30,.,CAWGAGGKNIQYF
TRBV2,.,CASRPDTRGYTF
TRBV30,.,CAHVSGGADTGELFF
TRBV5-1,.,CASSAGVGTGELFF